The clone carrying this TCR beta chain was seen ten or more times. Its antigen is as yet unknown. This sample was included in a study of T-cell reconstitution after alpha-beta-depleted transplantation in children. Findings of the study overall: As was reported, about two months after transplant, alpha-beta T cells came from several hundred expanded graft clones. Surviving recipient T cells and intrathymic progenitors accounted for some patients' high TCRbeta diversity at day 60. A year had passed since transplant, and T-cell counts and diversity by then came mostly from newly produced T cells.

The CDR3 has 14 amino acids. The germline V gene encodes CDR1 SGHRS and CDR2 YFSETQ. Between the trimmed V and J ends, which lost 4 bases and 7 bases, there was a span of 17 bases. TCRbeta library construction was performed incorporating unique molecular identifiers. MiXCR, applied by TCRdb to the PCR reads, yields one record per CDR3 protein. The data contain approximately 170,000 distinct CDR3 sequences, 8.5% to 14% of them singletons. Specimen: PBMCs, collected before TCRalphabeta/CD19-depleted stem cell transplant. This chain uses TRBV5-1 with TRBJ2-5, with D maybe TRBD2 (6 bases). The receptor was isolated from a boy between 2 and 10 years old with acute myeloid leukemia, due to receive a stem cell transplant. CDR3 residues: CASSEADLEGTQYF. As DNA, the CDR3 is TGCGCCAGCAGCGAGGCGGACCTGGAGGGGACCCAGTACTTC.